The 3 T cell receptor beta chains in this list originate from one sample, sequenced in a study of T cells expressing NK-cell markers. Reprocessing the 5' RACE reads, TCRdb reports a single entry for every CDR3 protein and omits DNA. Across around 280,000 distinct CDR3 sequences, the top ten clones capture approximately 0.41% of the sample. The specimen sequenced was blood T cells: a sorted CD56 or NKG2C T cell subset, CD4+ or CD8+ T cells, or bulk PBMC T cells (not recorded which). These receptors all stem from a young man in good health.

The chain uses TRBV12-3 or TRBV12-4 and TRBJ2-6. The length of the CDR3 is 14 residues. The CDR3 is CASSPRPGANVLTF.

The V and J genes are TRBV5-1 and TRBJ2-7; without DNA, the TCRdb call of TRBD1 cannot be checked. This CDR3 has 13 residues. Per the germline V gene, CDR1 is SGHRS and CDR2 is YFSETQ. This CDR3 is CASSQDRDDEQYF.

The chain combines TRBV9 with TRBJ2-2; the D call from TCRdb, TRBD1, cannot be confirmed without DNA. The CDR3 sequence is 15 residues long. Germline V gene data show CDR1 as SGDLS and CDR2 as YYNGEE. The CDR3 reads CASSVGGDATGELFF.